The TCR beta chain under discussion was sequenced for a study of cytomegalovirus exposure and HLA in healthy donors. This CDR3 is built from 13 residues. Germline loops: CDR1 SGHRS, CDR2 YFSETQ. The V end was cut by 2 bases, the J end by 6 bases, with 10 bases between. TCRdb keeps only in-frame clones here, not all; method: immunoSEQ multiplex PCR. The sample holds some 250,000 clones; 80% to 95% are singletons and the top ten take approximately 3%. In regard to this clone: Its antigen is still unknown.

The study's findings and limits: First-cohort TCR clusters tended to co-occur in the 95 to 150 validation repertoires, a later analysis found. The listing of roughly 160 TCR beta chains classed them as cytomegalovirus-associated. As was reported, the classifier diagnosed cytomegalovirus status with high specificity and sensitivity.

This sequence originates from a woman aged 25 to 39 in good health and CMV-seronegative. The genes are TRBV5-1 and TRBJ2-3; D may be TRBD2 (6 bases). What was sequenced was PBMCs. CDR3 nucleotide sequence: TGCGCCAGCAGCTTCGGGGGATCCGATACGCAGTATTTT. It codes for CASSFGGSDTQYF.